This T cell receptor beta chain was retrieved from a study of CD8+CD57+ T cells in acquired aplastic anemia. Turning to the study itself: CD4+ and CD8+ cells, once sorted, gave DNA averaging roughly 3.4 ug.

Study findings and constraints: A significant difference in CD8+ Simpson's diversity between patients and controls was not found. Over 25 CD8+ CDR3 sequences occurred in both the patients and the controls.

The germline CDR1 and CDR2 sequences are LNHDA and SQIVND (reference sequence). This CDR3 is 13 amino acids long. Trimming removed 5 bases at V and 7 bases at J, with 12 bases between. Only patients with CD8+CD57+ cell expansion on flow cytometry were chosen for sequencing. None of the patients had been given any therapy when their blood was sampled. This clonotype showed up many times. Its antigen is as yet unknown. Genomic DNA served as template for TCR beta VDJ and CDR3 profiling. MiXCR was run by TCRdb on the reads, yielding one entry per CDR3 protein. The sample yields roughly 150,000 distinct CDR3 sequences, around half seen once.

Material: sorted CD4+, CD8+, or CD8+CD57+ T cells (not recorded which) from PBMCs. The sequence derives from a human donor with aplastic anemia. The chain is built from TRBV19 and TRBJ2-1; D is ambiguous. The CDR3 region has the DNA TGTGCCAGTAGTGGTAGGGAATGGAATGAGCAGTTCTTC. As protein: CASSGREWNEQFF.